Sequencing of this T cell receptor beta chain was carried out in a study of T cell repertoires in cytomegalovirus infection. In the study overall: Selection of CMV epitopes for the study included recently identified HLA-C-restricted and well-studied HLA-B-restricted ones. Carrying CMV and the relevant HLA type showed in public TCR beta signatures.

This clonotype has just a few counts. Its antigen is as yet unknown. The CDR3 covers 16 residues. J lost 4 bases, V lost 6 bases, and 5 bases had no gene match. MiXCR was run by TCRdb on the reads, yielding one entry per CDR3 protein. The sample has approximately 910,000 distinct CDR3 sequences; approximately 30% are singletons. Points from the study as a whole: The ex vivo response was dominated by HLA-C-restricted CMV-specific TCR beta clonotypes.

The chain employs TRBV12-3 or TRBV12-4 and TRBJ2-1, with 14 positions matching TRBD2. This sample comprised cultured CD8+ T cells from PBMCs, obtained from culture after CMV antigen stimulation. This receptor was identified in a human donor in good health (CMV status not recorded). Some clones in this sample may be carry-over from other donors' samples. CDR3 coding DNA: TGTGCCAGCAGCCGACTAGCGGGGGGGCTATACAATGAGCAGTTCTTC. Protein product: CASSRLAGGLYNEQFF.